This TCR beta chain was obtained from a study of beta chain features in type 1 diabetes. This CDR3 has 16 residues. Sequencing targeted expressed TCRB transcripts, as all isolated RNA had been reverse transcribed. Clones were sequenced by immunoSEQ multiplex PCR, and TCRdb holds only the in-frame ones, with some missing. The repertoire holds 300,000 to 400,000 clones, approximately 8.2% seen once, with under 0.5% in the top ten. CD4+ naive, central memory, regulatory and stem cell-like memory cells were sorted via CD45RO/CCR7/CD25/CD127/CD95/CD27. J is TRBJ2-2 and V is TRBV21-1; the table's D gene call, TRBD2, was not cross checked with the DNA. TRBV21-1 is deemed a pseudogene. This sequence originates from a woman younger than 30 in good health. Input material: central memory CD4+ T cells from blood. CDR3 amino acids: CASSLGAGKGPGELFF. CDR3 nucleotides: TGTGCCAGCAGCCTTGGGGCGGGGAAAGGGCCCGGGGAGCTGTTTTTT.